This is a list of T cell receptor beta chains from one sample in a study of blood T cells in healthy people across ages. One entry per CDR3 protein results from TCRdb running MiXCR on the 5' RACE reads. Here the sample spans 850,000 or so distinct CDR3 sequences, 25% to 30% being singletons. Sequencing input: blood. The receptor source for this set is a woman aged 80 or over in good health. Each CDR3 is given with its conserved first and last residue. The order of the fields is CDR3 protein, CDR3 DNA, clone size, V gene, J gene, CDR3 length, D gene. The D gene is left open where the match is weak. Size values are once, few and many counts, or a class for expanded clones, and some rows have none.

CDR3 protein: CASSSLGGGTGELFF; CDR3 DNA: TGTGCCAGCAGTTCTTTGGGGGGTGGCACCGGGGAGCTGTTTTTT; clone size: .; V gene: TRBV2; J gene: TRBJ2-2; CDR3 length: 15; D gene: .
CDR3 protein: CASSSAGKAKNIQYF; CDR3 DNA: TGTGCCAGCAGTTCGGCCGGGAAAGCCAAAAACATTCAGTACTTC; clone size: many; V gene: TRBV12-3/TRBV12-4; J gene: TRBJ2-4; CDR3 length: 15; D gene: .
CDR3 protein: CASSSYRDRYNSPLHF; CDR3 DNA: TGTGCCAGCAGCTCCTACAGGGACCGCTATAATTCACCCCTCCACTTT; clone size: .; V gene: TRBV5-6; J gene: TRBJ1-6; CDR3 length: 16; D gene: .
CDR3 protein: CSARAGAYEQYF; CDR3 DNA: TGCAGTGCTAGGGCCGGTGCCTACGAGCAGTACTTC; clone size: .; V gene: TRBV20-1; J gene: TRBJ2-7; CDR3 length: 12; D gene: .
CDR3 protein: CASSLILAGGNNEQFF; CDR3 DNA: TGTGCCAGCAGTTTAATACTAGCGGGGGGGAACAATGAGCAGTTCTTC; clone size: many; V gene: TRBV28; J gene: TRBJ2-1; CDR3 length: 16; D gene: TRBD2
CDR3 protein: CASSLGWRGASYNEQFF; CDR3 DNA: TGTGCCAGCAGCTTAGGATGGCGGGGGGCCTCCTACAATGAGCAGTTCTTC; clone size: .; V gene: TRBV11-2; J gene: TRBJ2-1; CDR3 length: 17; D gene: TRBD2
CDR3 protein: CATSRDRGGGLKLTNEKLFF; CDR3 DNA: TGTGCCACCAGCAGAGATAGAGGGGGCGGTTTGAAATTAACTAATGAAAAACTGTTTTTT; clone size: few; V gene: TRBV15; J gene: TRBJ1-4; CDR3 length: 20; D gene: TRBD1
CDR3 protein: CASSSGTVNSPLHF; CDR3 DNA: TGTGCCAGCAGCTCCGGGACAGTCAATTCACCCCTCCACTTT; clone size: many; V gene: TRBV12-3/TRBV12-4; J gene: TRBJ1-6; CDR3 length: 14; D gene: TRBD1
CDR3 protein: CSAHGGSTNTQYF; CDR3 DNA: TGCAGTGCTCACGGGGGAAGCACAAATACGCAGTATTTT; clone size: .; V gene: TRBV20-1; J gene: TRBJ2-3; CDR3 length: 13; D gene: .
CDR3 protein: CASSIIGTGVHEQYF; CDR3 DNA: TGTGCCAGCAGTATAATCGGGACAGGGGTTCACGAGCAGTACTTC; clone size: few; V gene: TRBV6-2/TRBV6-3; J gene: TRBJ2-7; CDR3 length: 15; D gene: TRBD1
CDR3 protein: CASSLGQGTSSYEQYF; CDR3 DNA: TGTGCCAGCAGCTTGGGACAGGGTACGAGTTCCTACGAGCAGTACTTC; clone size: many; V gene: TRBV7-8; J gene: TRBJ2-7; CDR3 length: 16; D gene: TRBD1
CDR3 protein: CASSFALGSSGVSEQFF; CDR3 DNA: TGTGCCAGCAGTTTCGCGCTGGGGTCTAGCGGGGTATCTGAGCAGTTCTTC; clone size: many; V gene: TRBV12-3/TRBV12-4; J gene: TRBJ2-1; CDR3 length: 17; D gene: TRBD2
CDR3 protein: CATGVARGSKQFF; CDR3 DNA: TGTGCCACCGGGGTAGCGAGGGGCTCAAAGCAGTTCTTC; clone size: many; V gene: TRBV6-2/TRBV6-3; J gene: TRBJ2-1; CDR3 length: 13; D gene: .
CDR3 protein: CSARAGQGGTEAFF; CDR3 DNA: TGCAGTGCTAGAGCGGGACAGGGGGGTACTGAAGCTTTCTTT; clone size: .; V gene: TRBV20-1; J gene: TRBJ1-1; CDR3 length: 14; D gene: TRBD1
CDR3 protein: CASSVRAVVMSEQYF; CDR3 DNA: TGTGCCAGCAGCGTAAGGGCGGTTGTTATGAGTGAGCAGTACTTC; clone size: many; V gene: TRBV9; J gene: TRBJ2-7; CDR3 length: 15; D gene: .
CDR3 protein: CAISDLLGYEQYF; CDR3 DNA: TGTGCCATCAGTGATCTGCTCGGCTACGAGCAGTACTTC; clone size: .; V gene: TRBV10-3; J gene: TRBJ2-7; CDR3 length: 13; D gene: .
CDR3 protein: CAWSVPFNDEQYF; CDR3 DNA: TGTGCCTGGAGTGTACCCTTCAACGACGAGCAGTACTTC; clone size: many; V gene: TRBV30; J gene: TRBJ2-7; CDR3 length: 13; D gene: .
CDR3 protein: CAWKLNGNYGYTF; CDR3 DNA: TGTGCCTGGAAGCTTAACGGAAACTATGGCTACACCTTC; clone size: .; V gene: TRBV30; J gene: TRBJ1-2; CDR3 length: 13; D gene: .
CDR3 protein: CASGDWNVAFF; CDR3 DNA: TGTGCCAGTGGGGACTGGAATGTTGCTTTCTTT; clone size: .; V gene: TRBV7-2; J gene: TRBJ1-1; CDR3 length: 11; D gene: .
CDR3 protein: CSVGDPTNEKLFF; CDR3 DNA: TGCAGCGTCGGGGATCCAACTAATGAAAAACTGTTTTTT; clone size: many; V gene: TRBV29-1; J gene: TRBJ1-4; CDR3 length: 13; D gene: .
CDR3 protein: CSARPSGLALGTEQFF; CDR3 DNA: TGCAGTGCTAGACCCTCAGGACTGGCACTGGGGACTGAGCAGTTCTTC; clone size: many; V gene: TRBV20-1; J gene: TRBJ2-1; CDR3 length: 16; D gene: .
CDR3 protein: CASSFGQGDEKLFF; CDR3 DNA: TGTGCCAGCAGCTTCGGACAGGGGGACGAAAAACTGTTTTTT; clone size: .; V gene: TRBV7-9; J gene: TRBJ1-4; CDR3 length: 14; D gene: TRBD1
CDR3 protein: CASRRRGGPGNEQFF; CDR3 DNA: TGTGCCAGCAGGAGACGGGGGGGCCCGGGGAATGAGCAGTTCTTC; clone size: many; V gene: TRBV2; J gene: TRBJ2-1; CDR3 length: 15; D gene: TRBD2
CDR3 protein: CASSFGGQGTQYF; CDR3 DNA: TGCGCCAGCAGCTTTGGTGGCCAAGGGACCCAGTACTTC; clone size: few; V gene: TRBV5-1; J gene: TRBJ2-5; CDR3 length: 13; D gene: .
CDR3 protein: CATSRDQTGPPLHF; CDR3 DNA: TGTGCCACCAGCAGAGATCAAACAGGCCCACCCCTCCACTTT; clone size: .; V gene: TRBV15; J gene: TRBJ1-6; CDR3 length: 14; D gene: .
CDR3 protein: CASSFRLIGGTGELFF; CDR3 DNA: TGTGCCAGCAGTTTTCGACTTATTGGGGGCACCGGGGAGCTGTTTTTT; clone size: once; V gene: TRBV2; J gene: TRBJ2-2; CDR3 length: 16; D gene: .
CDR3 protein: CASSQSWNEQFF; CDR3 DNA: TGCGCCAGCAGCCAAAGTTGGAATGAGCAGTTCTTC; clone size: few; V gene: TRBV5-1; J gene: TRBJ2-1; CDR3 length: 12; D gene: .
CDR3 protein: CASSFGQEYISGANVLTF; CDR3 DNA: TGCGCCAGCAGCTTCGGGCAAGAGTACATCTCTGGGGCCAACGTCCTGACTTTC; clone size: many; V gene: TRBV5-1; J gene: TRBJ2-6; CDR3 length: 18; D gene: .
CDR3 protein: CASIHPYTDEQYF; CDR3 DNA: TGTGCCAGCATCCATCCATATACGGACGAGCAGTACTTC; clone size: many; V gene: TRBV28; J gene: TRBJ2-7; CDR3 length: 13; D gene: .
CDR3 protein: CASTPGGTGVYNEQFF; CDR3 DNA: TGTGCCAGCACCCCGGGGGGGACAGGGGTCTACAATGAGCAGTTCTTC; clone size: few; V gene: TRBV2; J gene: TRBJ2-1; CDR3 length: 16; D gene: TRBD1
CDR3 protein: CAWSRQHNQPQHF; CDR3 DNA: TGTGCCTGGAGCCGACAGCACAATCAGCCCCAGCATTTT; clone size: .; V gene: TRBV30; J gene: TRBJ1-5; CDR3 length: 13; D gene: .
CDR3 protein: CASSRTRLTDTQYF; CDR3 DNA: TGTGCCAGCAGCAGGACTCGACTCACAGATACGCAGTATTTT; clone size: many; V gene: TRBV7-2; J gene: TRBJ2-3; CDR3 length: 14; D gene: .
CDR3 protein: CASSSDVEASPLHF; CDR3 DNA: TGTGCCAGCAGTTCGGACGTGGAAGCGTCACCCCTCCACTTT; clone size: many; V gene: TRBV7-9; J gene: TRBJ1-6; CDR3 length: 14; D gene: .
CDR3 protein: CAGSLGQMETQYF; CDR3 DNA: TGTGCCGGCAGCTTAGGGCAGATGGAGACCCAGTACTTC; clone size: few; V gene: TRBV7-2; J gene: TRBJ2-5; CDR3 length: 13; D gene: .
CDR3 protein: CAWAGQGNQPQHF; CDR3 DNA: TGTGCCTGGGCGGGACAGGGAAATCAGCCCCAGCATTTT; clone size: few; V gene: TRBV30; J gene: TRBJ1-5; CDR3 length: 13; D gene: TRBD1
CDR3 protein: CATSDSWPLPPTQYF; CDR3 DNA: TGTGCCACCAGTGATTCCTGGCCGTTACCACCGACCCAGTACTTC; clone size: .; V gene: TRBV24-1; J gene: TRBJ2-5; CDR3 length: 15; D gene: .
CDR3 protein: CSARDPRGSAYNEQFF; CDR3 DNA: TGCAGTGCTAGAGATCCAAGGGGATCGGCCTACAATGAGCAGTTCTTC; clone size: many; V gene: TRBV20-1; J gene: TRBJ2-1; CDR3 length: 16; D gene: .
CDR3 protein: CASTRGGYGYTF; CDR3 DNA: TGTGCCAGCACCCGGGGGGGCTATGGCTACACCTTC; clone size: many; V gene: TRBV12-3/TRBV12-4; J gene: TRBJ1-2; CDR3 length: 12; D gene: .
CDR3 protein: CASRRQMDGEPPLSTDTQYF; CDR3 DNA: TGTGCCAGCAGACGACAAATGGACGGAGAACCACCCCTGAGCACAGATACGCAGTATTTT; clone size: .; V gene: TRBV9; J gene: TRBJ2-3; CDR3 length: 20; D gene: .
CDR3 protein: CASRSSSGPIYNEQFF; CDR3 DNA: TGTGCCAGCAGGTCATCTAGCGGACCTATATACAATGAGCAGTTCTTC; clone size: many; V gene: TRBV7-6; J gene: TRBJ2-1; CDR3 length: 16; D gene: TRBD2
CDR3 protein: CASSQTASSNQPQHF; CDR3 DNA: TGTGCCAGCAGCCAAACAGCCTCTAGCAATCAGCCCCAGCATTTT; clone size: .; V gene: TRBV3-1; J gene: TRBJ1-5; CDR3 length: 15; D gene: .
CDR3 protein: CASSLEWGQGYGYTF; CDR3 DNA: TGCGCCAGCAGCTTGGAATGGGGGCAAGGCTATGGCTACACCTTC; clone size: few; V gene: TRBV5-1; J gene: TRBJ1-2; CDR3 length: 15; D gene: .
CDR3 protein: CSVGADRDTGELFF; CDR3 DNA: TGCAGCGTTGGGGCTGACAGGGACACCGGGGAGCTGTTTTTT; clone size: few; V gene: TRBV29-1; J gene: TRBJ2-2; CDR3 length: 14; D gene: TRBD1
CDR3 protein: CSARGPNSGGLGETQYF; CDR3 DNA: TGCAGTGCTAGAGGGCCGAATAGCGGGGGGCTGGGTGAGACCCAGTACTTC; clone size: many; V gene: TRBV20-1; J gene: TRBJ2-5; CDR3 length: 17; D gene: TRBD2
CDR3 protein: CSALAWTGVAKNIQYF; CDR3 DNA: TGCAGTGCCTTAGCCTGGACAGGGGTAGCCAAAAACATTCAGTACTTC; clone size: many; V gene: TRBV20-1; J gene: TRBJ2-4; CDR3 length: 16; D gene: TRBD1
CDR3 protein: CASSATGGRSEKLFF; CDR3 DNA: TGCGCCAGCAGCGCGACAGGGGGCCGTAGCGAAAAACTGTTTTTT; clone size: .; V gene: TRBV5-1; J gene: TRBJ1-4; CDR3 length: 15; D gene: TRBD1
CDR3 protein: CANSLVFSTGELFF; CDR3 DNA: TGTGCCAACAGCTTAGTATTTTCCACCGGGGAGCTGTTTTTT; clone size: .; V gene: TRBV7-2; J gene: TRBJ2-2; CDR3 length: 14; D gene: .
CDR3 protein: CASSWTGGATEAFF; CDR3 DNA: TGTGCCAGCAGTTGGACAGGGGGTGCCACTGAAGCTTTCTTT; clone size: .; V gene: TRBV27; J gene: TRBJ1-1; CDR3 length: 14; D gene: TRBD1
CDR3 protein: CASSWKGISYGYTF; CDR3 DNA: TGTGCCAGCAGTTGGAAGGGGATTTCCTATGGCTACACCTTC; clone size: .; V gene: TRBV12-3/TRBV12-4; J gene: TRBJ1-2; CDR3 length: 14; D gene: .
CDR3 protein: CASTLGGGARTGELFF; CDR3 DNA: TGTGCCAGCACCCTTGGGGGGGGCGCGAGGACCGGGGAGCTGTTTTTT; clone size: .; V gene: TRBV3-1; J gene: TRBJ2-2; CDR3 length: 16; D gene: .
CDR3 protein: CASSQGWGSNQPQHF; CDR3 DNA: TGTGCCAGCAGTCAGGGCTGGGGGTCGAATCAGCCCCAGCATTTT; clone size: .; V gene: TRBV6-2/TRBV6-3; J gene: TRBJ1-5; CDR3 length: 15; D gene: .
CDR3 protein: CASSTAPGGYEQYF; CDR3 DNA: TGTGCCAGCAGCACAGCCCCCGGGGGCTACGAGCAGTACTTC; clone size: many; V gene: TRBV6-6; J gene: TRBJ2-7; CDR3 length: 14; D gene: .
CDR3 protein: CATSRVTGVGKETQYF; CDR3 DNA: TGTGCCACCAGCAGGGTTACAGGGGTTGGAAAGGAGACCCAGTACTTC; clone size: many; V gene: TRBV15; J gene: TRBJ2-5; CDR3 length: 16; D gene: TRBD1
CDR3 protein: CASSDSGRIPDNEQFF; CDR3 DNA: TGTGCCAGCAGTGACTCCGGGCGGATTCCCGACAATGAGCAGTTCTTC; clone size: many; V gene: TRBV25-1; J gene: TRBJ2-1; CDR3 length: 16; D gene: .
CDR3 protein: CAGSPRTSGFFDEQFF; CDR3 DNA: TGTGCCGGCAGCCCGAGGACTAGCGGATTTTTCGATGAGCAGTTCTTC; clone size: .; V gene: TRBV7-9; J gene: TRBJ2-1; CDR3 length: 16; D gene: TRBD2
CDR3 protein: CSGYREGNTGELFF; CDR3 DNA: TGCAGCGGTTACAGGGAAGGGAACACCGGGGAGCTGTTTTTT; clone size: few; V gene: TRBV29-1; J gene: TRBJ2-2; CDR3 length: 14; D gene: .